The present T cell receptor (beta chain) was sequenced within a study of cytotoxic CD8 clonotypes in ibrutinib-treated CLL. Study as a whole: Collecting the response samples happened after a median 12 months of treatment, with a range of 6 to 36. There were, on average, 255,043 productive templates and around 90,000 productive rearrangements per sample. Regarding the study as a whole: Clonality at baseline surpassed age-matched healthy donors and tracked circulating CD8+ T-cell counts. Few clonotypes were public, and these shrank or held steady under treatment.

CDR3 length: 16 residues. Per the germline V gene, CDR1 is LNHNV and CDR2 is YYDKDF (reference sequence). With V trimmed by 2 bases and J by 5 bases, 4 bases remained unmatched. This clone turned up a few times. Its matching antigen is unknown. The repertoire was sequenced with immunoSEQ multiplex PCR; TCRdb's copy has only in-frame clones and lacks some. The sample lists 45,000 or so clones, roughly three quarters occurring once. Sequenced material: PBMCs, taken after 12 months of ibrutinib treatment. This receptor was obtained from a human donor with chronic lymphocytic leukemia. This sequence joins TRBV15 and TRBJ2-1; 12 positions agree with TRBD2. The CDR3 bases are TGTGCCACCAGCAGACGGACTAGCGGGGTTAACAATGAGCAGTTCTTC. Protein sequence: CATSRRTSGVNNEQFF.